The sequence of this T cell receptor beta chain was determined in a study of OX40 agonist ivuxolimab in advanced cancers. Study context: Recorded diagnoses for dose-escalation patients were hepatocellular carcinoma, melanoma, renal cell or head and neck cancer.

Note on this clone: Antigen unknown.

The table came from immunoSEQ multiplex PCR; TCRdb's copy has only in-frame clones and leaves some out. The table has 65,000 to 90,000 clones, around nine tenths seen once. Findings of the study overall: Doses of 0.1 to 3.0 mg/kg were accompanied by clonal expansion of CD4+ and CD8+ blood T cells by week 6.

This CDR3 contains 14 residues. Trimming removed 5 bases from V and 0 bases from J, with 11 bases in between. Germline values: CDR1 MNHEY, CDR2 SMNVEV (reference sequence). The sequencing here drew on CD4+ or CD8+ T cells sorted from blood, taken in a trial of the OX40 agonist ivuxolimab. This chain links TRBV27 with TRBJ2-7, with D unresolved. The clonotype comes from an adult with an advanced solid tumor such as melanoma, head and neck, liver or kidney cancer. The CDR3 DNA follows: TGTGCCAGCAGTGTGACACCCGTCTCCTACGAGCAGTACTTC. Amino acids: CASSVTPVSYEQYF.